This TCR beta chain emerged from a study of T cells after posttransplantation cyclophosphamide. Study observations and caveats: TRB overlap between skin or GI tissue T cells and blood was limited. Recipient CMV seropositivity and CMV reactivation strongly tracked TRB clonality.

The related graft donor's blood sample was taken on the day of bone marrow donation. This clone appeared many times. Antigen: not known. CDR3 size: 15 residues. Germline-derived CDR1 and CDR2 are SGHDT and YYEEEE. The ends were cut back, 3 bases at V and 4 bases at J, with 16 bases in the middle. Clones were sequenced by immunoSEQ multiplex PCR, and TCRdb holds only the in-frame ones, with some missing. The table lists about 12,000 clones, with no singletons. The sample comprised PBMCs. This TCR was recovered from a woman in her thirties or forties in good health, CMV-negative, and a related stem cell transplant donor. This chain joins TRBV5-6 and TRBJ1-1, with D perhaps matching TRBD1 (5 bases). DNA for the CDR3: TGTGCCAGCAGCTCCGAGGGTGGTAGGGGCACTGAAGCTTTCTTT. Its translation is CASSSEGGRGTEAFF.